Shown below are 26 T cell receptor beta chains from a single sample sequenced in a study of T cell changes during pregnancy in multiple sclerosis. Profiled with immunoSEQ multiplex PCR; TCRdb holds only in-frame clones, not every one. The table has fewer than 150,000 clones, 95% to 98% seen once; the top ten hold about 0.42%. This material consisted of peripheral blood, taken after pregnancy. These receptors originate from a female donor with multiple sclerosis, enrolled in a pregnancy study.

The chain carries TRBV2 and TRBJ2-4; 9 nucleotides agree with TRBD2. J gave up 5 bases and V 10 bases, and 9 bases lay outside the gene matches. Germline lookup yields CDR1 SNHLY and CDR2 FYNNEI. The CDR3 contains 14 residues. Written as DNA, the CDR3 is TGTGCCAACCGGGGGACTAGCAACCAAAACATTCAGTACTTC. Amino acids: CANRGTSNQNIQYF.

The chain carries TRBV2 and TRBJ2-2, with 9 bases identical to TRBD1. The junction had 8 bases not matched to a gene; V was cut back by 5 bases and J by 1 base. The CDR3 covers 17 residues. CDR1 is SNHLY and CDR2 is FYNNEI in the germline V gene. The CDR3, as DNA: TGTGCCAGCAGTCCGGGACAGGGCTTATTGAACACCGGGGAGCTGTTTTTT. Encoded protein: CASSPGQGLLNTGELFF.

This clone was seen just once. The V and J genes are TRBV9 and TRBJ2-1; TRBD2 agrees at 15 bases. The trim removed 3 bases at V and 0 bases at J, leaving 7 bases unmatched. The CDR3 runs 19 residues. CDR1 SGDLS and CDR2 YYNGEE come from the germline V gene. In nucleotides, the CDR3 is TGTGCCAGCAGCGACCCCGGGACTAGCGGGAGGAGCTCCTACAATGAGCAGTTCTTC. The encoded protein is CASSDPGTSGRSSYNEQFF.

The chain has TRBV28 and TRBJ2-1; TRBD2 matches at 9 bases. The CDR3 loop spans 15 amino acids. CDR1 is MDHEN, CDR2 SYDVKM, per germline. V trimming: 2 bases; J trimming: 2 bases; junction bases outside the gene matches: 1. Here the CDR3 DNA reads TGTGCCAGCAGTTTAGCGGGAGGGACCTACAATGAGCAGTTCTTC. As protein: CASSLAGGTYNEQFF.

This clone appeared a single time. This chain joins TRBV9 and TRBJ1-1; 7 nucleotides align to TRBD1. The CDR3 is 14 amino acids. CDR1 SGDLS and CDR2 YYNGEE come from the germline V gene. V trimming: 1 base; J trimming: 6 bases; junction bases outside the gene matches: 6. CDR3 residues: CASSVTDRYSEAFF. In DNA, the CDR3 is TGTGCCAGCAGCGTAACGGACAGGTACTCTGAAGCTTTCTTT.

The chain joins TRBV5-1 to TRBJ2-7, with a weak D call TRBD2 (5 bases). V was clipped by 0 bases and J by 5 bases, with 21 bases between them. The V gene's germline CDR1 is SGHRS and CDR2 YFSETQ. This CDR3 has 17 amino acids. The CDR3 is CASSLVSPGLANDEQYF. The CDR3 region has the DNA TGCGCCAGCAGCTTGGTGTCCCCTGGGCTAGCTAACGACGAGCAGTACTTC. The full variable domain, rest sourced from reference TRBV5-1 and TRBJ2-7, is KAGVTQTPRYLIKTRGQQVTLSCSPISGHRSVSWYQQTPGQGLQFLFEYFSETQRNKGNFPGRFSGRQFSNSRSEMNVSTLELGDSALYLCASSLVSPGLANDEQYFGPGTRLTVT.

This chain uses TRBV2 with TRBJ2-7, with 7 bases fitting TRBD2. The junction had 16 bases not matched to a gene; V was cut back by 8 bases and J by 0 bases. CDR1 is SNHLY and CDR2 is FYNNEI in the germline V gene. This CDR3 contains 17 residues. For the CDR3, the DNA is TGTGCCAGCTGGGGGGGTAGCGACCGGGGGAGCTCCTACGAGCAGTACTTC. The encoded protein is CASWGGSDRGSSYEQYF.

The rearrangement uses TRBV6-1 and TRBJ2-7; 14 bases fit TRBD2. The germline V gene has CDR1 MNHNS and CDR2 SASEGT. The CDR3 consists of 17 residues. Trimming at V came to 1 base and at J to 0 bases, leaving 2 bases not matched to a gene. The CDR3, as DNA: TGTGCCAGCAGTGAAGTGGGGACTAGCGGGAGCTCCTACGAGCAGTACTTC. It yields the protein CASSEVGTSGSSYEQYF.

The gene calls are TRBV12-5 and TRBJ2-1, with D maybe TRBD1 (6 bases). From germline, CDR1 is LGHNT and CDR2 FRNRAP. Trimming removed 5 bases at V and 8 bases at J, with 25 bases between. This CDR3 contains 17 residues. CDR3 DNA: TGTGCTAGTGGTCACGGGTGGGGGCAGGGGCCATCGGATGAGCAGTTCTTC. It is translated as CASGHGWGQGPSDEQFF.

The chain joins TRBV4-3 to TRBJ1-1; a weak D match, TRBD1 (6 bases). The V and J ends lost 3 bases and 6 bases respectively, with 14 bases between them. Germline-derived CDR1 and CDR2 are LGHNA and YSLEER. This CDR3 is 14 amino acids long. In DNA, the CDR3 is TGCGCCAGCAGCCACCCCGCCAAGGGGGCTGAAGCTTTCTTT. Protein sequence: CASSHPAKGAEAFF.

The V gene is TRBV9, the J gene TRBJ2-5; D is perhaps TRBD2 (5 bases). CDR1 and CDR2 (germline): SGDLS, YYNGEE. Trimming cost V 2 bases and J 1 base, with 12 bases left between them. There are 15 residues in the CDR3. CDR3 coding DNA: TGTGCCAGCAGCGTTGGGGAGAGGGTCCAAGAGACCCAGTACTTC. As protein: CASSVGERVQETQYF.

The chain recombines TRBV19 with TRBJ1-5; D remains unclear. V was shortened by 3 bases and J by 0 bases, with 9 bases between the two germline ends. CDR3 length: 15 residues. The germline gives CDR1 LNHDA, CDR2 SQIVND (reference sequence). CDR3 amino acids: CASSIGLYSNQPQHF. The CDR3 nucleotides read TGTGCCAGTAGTATTGGCCTTTATAGCAATCAGCCCCAGCATTTT.

The CDR3 coding sequence is TGTGCCATCAGTACCGGACTAGCGGGAGGAGAGACCCAGTACTTC. Translated, it gives CAISTGLAGGETQYF. The chain employs TRBV10-3 and TRBJ2-5; the match to TRBD2 covers 14 bases. With V trimmed by 5 bases and J by 4 bases, 3 bases remained unmatched. The CDR3 has 15 residues. CDR1 and CDR2 from the germline V gene are ENHRY and SYGVKD.

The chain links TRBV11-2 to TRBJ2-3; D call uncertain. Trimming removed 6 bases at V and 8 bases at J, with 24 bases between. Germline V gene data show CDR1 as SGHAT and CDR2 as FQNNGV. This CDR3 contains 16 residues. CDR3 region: CASSSLVRQNPLTQYF. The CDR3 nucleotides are TGTGCCAGCAGTTCCCTAGTCCGTCAGAACCCACTTACGCAGTATTTT.

CDR3 protein: CASRLAGASTDTQYF. The CDR3 DNA reads as TGTGCCAGCAGGCTAGCGGGAGCTAGCACAGATACGCAGTATTTT. The chain carries TRBV2 and TRBJ2-3; 10 bases map to TRBD2. Germline V lookup: CDR1 SNHLY, CDR2 FYNNEI. The CDR3 contains 15 residues. V was clipped by 6 bases and J by 0 bases; unmatched bases: 3.

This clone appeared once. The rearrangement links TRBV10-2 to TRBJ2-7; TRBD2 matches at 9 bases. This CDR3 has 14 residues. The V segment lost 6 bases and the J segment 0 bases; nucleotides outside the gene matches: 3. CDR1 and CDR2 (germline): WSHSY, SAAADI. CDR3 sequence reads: CASRDSGGSYEQYF. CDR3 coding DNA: TGCGCCAGCAGGGATAGCGGGGGCTCCTACGAGCAGTACTTC.

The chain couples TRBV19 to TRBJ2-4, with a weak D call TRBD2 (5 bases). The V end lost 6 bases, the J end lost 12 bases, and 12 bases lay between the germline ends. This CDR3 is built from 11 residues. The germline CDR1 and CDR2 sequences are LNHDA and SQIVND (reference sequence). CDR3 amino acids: CASRRAGTQYF. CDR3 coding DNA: TGTGCCAGTAGGAGGGCAGGCACTCAGTACTTC.

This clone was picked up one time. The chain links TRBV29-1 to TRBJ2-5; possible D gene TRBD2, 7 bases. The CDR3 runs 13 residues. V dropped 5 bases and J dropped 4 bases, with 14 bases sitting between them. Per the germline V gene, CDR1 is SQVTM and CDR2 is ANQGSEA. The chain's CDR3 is CSVRGALSETQYF. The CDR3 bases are TGCAGCGTTCGGGGGGCTCTGTCAGAGACCCAGTACTTC.

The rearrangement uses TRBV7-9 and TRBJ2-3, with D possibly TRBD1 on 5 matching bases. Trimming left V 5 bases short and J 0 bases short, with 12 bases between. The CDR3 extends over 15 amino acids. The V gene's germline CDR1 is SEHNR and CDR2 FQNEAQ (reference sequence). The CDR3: CASSHRQPSTDTQYF. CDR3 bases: TGTGCCAGCAGCCACAGACAGCCTAGCACAGATACGCAGTATTTT.

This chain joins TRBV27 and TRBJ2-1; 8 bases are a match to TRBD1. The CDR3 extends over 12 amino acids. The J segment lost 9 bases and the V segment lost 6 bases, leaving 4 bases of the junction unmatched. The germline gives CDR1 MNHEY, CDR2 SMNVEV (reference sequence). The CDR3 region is CASRTGAIEQFF. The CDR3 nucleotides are TGTGCCAGCAGGACAGGGGCCATTGAGCAGTTCTTC.

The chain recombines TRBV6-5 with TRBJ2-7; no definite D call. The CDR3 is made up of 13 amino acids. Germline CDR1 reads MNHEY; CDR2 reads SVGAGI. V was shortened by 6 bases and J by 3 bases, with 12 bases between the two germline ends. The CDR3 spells CASSHNTVYEQYF. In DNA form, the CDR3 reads TGTGCCAGCAGCCACAACACAGTCTACGAGCAGTACTTC.

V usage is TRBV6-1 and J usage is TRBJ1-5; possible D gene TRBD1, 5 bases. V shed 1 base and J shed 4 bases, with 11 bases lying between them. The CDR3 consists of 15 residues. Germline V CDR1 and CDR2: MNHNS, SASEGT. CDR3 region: CASSEVWGTNQPQHF. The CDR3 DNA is TGTGCCAGCAGTGAAGTTTGGGGGACTAATCAGCCCCAGCATTTT.

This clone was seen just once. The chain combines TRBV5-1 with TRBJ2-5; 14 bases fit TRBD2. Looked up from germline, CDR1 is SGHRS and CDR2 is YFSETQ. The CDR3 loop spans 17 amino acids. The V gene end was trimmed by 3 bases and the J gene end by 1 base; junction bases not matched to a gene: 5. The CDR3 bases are TGCGCCAGCAGCTCAGGACTAGCGGGAGGCTTCCAAGAGACCCAGTACTTC. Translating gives CASSSGLAGGFQETQYF.

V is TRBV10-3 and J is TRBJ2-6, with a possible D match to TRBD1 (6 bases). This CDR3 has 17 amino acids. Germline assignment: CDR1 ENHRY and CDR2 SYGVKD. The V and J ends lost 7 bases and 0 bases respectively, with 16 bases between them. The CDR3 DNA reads TGTGCCATCACCCCGACAGGCCCCCTCTCTGGGGCCAACGTCCTGACTTTC. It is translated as CAITPTGPLSGANVLTF.

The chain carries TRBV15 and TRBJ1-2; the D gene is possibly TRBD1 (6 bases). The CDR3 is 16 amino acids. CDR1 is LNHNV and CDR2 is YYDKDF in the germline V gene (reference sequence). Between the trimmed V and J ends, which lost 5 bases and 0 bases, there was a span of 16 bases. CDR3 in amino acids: CATSRGGAGANYGYTF. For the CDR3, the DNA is TGTGCCACCAGCCGAGGGGGGGCGGGAGCTAACTATGGCTACACCTTC.

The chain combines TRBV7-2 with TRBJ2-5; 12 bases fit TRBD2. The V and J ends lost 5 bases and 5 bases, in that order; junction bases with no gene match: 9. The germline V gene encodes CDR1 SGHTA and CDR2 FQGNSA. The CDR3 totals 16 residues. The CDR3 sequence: CASSRTSGTPGETQYF. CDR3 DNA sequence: TGTGCCAGCAGCCGGACTAGCGGGACCCCGGGGGAGACCCAGTACTTC. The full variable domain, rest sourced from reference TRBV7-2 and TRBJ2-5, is GAGVSQSPSNKVTEKGKDVELRCDPISGHTALYWYRQSLGQGLEFLIYFQGNSAPDKSGLPSDRFSAERTGGSVSTLTIQRTQQEDSAVYLCASSRTSGTPGETQYFGPGTRLLVL.